This T cell receptor beta chain is drawn from a study of T cell changes during pregnancy in multiple sclerosis. J was trimmed by 3 bases and V by 6 bases; bases with no gene match: 8. The germline gives CDR1 MNHNY, CDR2 SVGAGI (reference sequence). The CDR3 runs 15 residues. Sequencing used immunoSEQ multiplex PCR; TCRdb keeps in-frame clones, though not all of them. Of some 40,000 clones detected, 91% appear once; the ten largest clones hold roughly 0.45%. This specimen consisted of CD4+ T cells from peripheral blood mononuclear cells, obtained in the third trimester of pregnancy. V and J are TRBV6-6 and TRBJ1-1; the match to TRBD1 covers 9 bases. The receptor was isolated from a female donor in good health, enrolled as a control in a pregnancy study. The CDR3 sequence is CASRLQGAQDTEAFF. CDR3 nucleotides: TGTGCCAGCAGATTACAGGGGGCGCAGGACACTGAAGCTTTCTTT.